The clone carrying this T cell receptor beta chain was seen a handful of times. The PCR made use of 60 Vbeta and 13 Jbeta primers. Only in-frame clones appear in the TCRdb table, and some are missing; sequencing was by immunoSEQ multiplex PCR. Of approximately 170,000 clones in the sample, around two thirds were seen once. This sample is part of a study of cytomegalovirus exposure and HLA in healthy donors. This CDR3 has 14 residues. The germline gives CDR1 LNHDA, CDR2 SQIVND (reference sequence). Trimming left V 5 bases short and J 2 bases short, with 13 bases between. This receptor was taken from a man in his fifties in good health and CMV-seronegative. Sample: PBMCs. The V call is TRBV19, the J call TRBJ2-7, with D possibly matching TRBD2 (6 bases). The CDR3 loop reads CASSSGTGAYEQYF. In nucleotides, the CDR3 is TGTGCCAGTAGTTCCGGGACTGGGGCCTACGAGCAGTACTTC.